This T cell receptor beta chain was found in a study of T cell responses to AZD1222 COVID-19 vaccine. General study results and limits: Distributed over spike, vaccine-associated CD4 TCRs predominated at 160-218 and 743-854. An increase in Spike-specific TCR breadth and depth was observed after two AZD1222 doses. Clonal diversity was possibly underestimated, and the donors were mostly white British, with more females.

Concerning this clone: What it binds is unknown.

With 4 bases removed from V and 3 bases from J, the gap between germline ends came to 13 bases. CDR3 size: 15 residues. CDR1 is SGHNT and CDR2 is YYREEE in the germline V gene (reference sequence). Libraries were prepared by immunoSEQ multiplex PCR; TCRdb keeps only in-frame clonotypes and omits some of them. The sample consists of around 50,000 clones, 80% to 90% of them appearing once. The receptor was isolated from an adult in good health. This specimen was peripheral blood, taken on day 0 of AZD1222 vaccination. The V and J genes are TRBV5-4 and TRBJ1-4; possibly TRBD1 for D (5 bases). The CDR3 DNA is TGTGCCAGCAGCCCGGGGGGAGATTCTAATGAAAAACTGTTTTTT. Translating it yields CASSPGGDSNEKLFF. Looking up the rest from reference TRBV5-4 and TRBJ1-4 gives the full variable domain: ETGVTQSPTHLIKTRGQQVTLRCSSQSGHNTVSWYQQALGQGPQFIFQYYREEENGRGNFPPRFSGLQFPNYSSELNVNALELDDSALYLCASSPGGDSNEKLFFGSGTQLSVL.